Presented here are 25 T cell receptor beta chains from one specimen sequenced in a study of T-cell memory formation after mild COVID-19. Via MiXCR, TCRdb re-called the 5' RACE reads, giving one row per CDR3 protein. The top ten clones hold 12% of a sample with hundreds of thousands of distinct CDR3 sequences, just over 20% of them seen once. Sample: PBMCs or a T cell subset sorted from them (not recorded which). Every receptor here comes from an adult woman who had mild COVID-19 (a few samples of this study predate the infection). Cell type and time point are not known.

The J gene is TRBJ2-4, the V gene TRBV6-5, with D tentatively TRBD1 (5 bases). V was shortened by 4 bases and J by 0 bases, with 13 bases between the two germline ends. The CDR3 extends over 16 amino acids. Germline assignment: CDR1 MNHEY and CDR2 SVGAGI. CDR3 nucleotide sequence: TGTGCCAGCAGTTCCCGACAGATTGTAGCCAAAAACATTCAGTACTTC. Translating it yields CASSSRQIVAKNIQYF.

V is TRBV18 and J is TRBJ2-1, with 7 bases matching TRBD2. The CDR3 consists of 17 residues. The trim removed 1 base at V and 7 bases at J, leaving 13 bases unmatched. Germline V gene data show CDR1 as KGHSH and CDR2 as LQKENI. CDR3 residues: CASSPLRTRGLQNEQFF. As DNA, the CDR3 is TGTGCCAGCTCACCACTACGGACTAGAGGGCTACAGAATGAGCAGTTCTTC. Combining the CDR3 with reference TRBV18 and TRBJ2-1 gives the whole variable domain NAGVMQNPRHLVRRRGQEARLRCSPMKGHSHVYWYRQLPEEGLKFMVYLQKENIIDESGMPKERFSAEFPKEGPSILRIQQVVRGDSAAYFCASSPLRTRGLQNEQFFGPGTRLTVL.

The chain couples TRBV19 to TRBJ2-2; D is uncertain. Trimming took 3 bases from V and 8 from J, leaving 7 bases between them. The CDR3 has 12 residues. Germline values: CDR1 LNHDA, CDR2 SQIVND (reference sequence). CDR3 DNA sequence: TGTGCCAGTAGTATGTGGGTTGGGGAGCTGTTTTTT. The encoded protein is CASSMWVGELFF.

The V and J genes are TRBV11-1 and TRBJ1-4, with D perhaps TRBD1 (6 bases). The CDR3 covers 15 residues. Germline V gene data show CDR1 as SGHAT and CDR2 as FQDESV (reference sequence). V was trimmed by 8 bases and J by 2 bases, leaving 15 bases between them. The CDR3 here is CASGTRGSTNEKLFF. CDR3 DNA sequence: TGTGCCAGCGGAACCAGGGGATCCACTAATGAAAAACTGTTTTTT. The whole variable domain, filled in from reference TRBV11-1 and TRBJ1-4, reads EAEVAQSPRYKITEKSQAVAFWCDPISGHATLYWYRQILGQGPELLVQFQDESVVDDSQLPKDRFSAERLKGVDSTLKIQPAELGDSAMYLCASGTRGSTNEKLFFGSGTQLSVL.

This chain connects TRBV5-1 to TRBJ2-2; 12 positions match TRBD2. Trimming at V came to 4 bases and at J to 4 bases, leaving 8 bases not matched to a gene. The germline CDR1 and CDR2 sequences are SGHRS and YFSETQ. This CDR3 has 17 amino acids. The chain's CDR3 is CASSRLAGVEGTGELFF. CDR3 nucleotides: TGCGCCAGCAGCCGACTAGCGGGGGTCGAGGGCACCGGGGAGCTGTTTTTT.

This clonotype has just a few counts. Written as DNA, the CDR3 is TGCGCCAGCAGCTTGCTGGGCTCGCAGGGGGGGAACACTGAAGCTTTCTTT. This translates into CASSLLGSQGGNTEAFF. The V call is TRBV5-1, the J call TRBJ1-1, with 7 bases that match TRBD1. After removal of 1 base from V and 1 base from J, the junction contained 10 bases not matched to a gene. CDR3 length equals 17 residues. Germline V gene lookup returns CDR1 SGHRS and CDR2 YFSETQ.

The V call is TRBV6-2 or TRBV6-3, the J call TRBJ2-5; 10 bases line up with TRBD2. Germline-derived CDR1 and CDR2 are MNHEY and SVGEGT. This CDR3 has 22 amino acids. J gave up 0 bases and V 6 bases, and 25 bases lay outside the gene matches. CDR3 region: CASRHSPGLATPNQEYQETQYF. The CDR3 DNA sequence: TGTGCCAGCAGGCACTCCCCGGGACTAGCGACCCCCAACCAAGAGTACCAAGAGACCCAGTACTTC.

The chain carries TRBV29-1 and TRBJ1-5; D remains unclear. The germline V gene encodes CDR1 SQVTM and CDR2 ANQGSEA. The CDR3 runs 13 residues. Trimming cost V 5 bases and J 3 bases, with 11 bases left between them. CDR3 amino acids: CSVRMANNQPQHF. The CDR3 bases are TGCAGCGTTAGAATGGCGAACAATCAGCCCCAGCATTTT.

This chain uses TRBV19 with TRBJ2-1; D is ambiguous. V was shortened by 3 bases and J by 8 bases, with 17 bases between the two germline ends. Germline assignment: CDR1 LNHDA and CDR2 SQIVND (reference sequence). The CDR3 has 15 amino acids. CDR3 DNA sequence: TGTGCCAGTAGTATGAAGACGGTTAAGTCGCATGAGCAGTTCTTC. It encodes CASSMKTVKSHEQFF.

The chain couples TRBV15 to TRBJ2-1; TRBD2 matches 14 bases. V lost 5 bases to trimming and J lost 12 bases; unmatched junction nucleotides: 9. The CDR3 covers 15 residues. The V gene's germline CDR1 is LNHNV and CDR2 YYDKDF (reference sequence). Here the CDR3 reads CATSSRGTSGSWQFF. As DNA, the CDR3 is TGTGCCACCAGCTCCCGCGGGACTAGCGGGAGTTGGCAGTTCTTC.

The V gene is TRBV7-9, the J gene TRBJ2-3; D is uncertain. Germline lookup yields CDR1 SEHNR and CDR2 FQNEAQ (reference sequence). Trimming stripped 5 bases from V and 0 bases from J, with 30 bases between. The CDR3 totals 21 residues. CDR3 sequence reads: CASSPLFEPYQSTPSTDTQYF. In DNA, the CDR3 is TGTGCCAGCAGCCCCCTTTTCGAGCCGTATCAATCCACCCCGAGCACAGATACGCAGTATTTT.

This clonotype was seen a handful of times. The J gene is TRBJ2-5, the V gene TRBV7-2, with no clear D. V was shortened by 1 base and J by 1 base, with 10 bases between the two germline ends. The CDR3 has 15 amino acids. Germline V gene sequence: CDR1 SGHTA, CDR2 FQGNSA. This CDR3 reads CASSLEYRLQETQYF. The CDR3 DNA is TGTGCCAGCAGCTTAGAATATCGGCTCCAAGAGACCCAGTACTTC. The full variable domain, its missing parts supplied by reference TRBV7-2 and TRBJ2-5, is GAGVSQSPSNKVTEKGKDVELRCDPISGHTALYWYRQSLGQGLEFLIYFQGNSAPDKSGLPSDRFSAERTGGSVSTLTIQRTQQEDSAVYLCASSLEYRLQETQYFGPGTRLLVL.

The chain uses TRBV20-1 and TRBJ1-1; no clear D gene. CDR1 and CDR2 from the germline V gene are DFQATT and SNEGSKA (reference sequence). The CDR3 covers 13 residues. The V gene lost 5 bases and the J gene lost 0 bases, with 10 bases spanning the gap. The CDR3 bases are TGCAGTGCTTATGACCGATTGAACACTGAAGCTTTCTTT. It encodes CSAYDRLNTEAFF.

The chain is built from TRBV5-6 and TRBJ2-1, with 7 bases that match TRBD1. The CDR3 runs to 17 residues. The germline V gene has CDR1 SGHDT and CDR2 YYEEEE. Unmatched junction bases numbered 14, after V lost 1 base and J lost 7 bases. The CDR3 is CASSLKGARGARNEQFF. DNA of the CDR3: TGTGCCAGCAGCTTGAAGGGGGCCAGGGGCGCTCGGAATGAGCAGTTCTTC.

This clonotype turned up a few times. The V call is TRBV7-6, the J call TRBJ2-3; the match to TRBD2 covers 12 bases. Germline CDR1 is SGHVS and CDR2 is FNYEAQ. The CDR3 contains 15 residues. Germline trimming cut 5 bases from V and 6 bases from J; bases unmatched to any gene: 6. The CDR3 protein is CASSAGLAGLDTQYF. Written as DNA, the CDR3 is TGTGCCAGCAGCGCCGGACTAGCGGGACTCGATACGCAGTATTTT.

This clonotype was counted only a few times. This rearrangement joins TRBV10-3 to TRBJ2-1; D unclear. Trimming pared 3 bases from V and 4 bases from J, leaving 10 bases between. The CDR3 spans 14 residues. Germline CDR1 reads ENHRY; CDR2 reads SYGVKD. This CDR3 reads CAISDGSKYNEQFF. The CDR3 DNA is TGTGCCATCAGTGACGGCAGCAAGTACAATGAGCAGTTCTTC.

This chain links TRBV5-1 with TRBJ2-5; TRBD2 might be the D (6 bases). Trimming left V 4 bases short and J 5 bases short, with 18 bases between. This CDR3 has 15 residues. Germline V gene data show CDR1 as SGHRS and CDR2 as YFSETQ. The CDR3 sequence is CASSPESGSGETQYF. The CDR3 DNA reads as TGCGCCAGCAGCCCGGAGTCCGGGAGCGGGGAGACCCAGTACTTC. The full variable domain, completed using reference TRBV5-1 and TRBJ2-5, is KAGVTQTPRYLIKTRGQQVTLSCSPISGHRSVSWYQQTPGQGLQFLFEYFSETQRNKGNFPGRFSGRQFSNSRSEMNVSTLELGDSALYLCASSPESGSGETQYFGPGTRLLVL.

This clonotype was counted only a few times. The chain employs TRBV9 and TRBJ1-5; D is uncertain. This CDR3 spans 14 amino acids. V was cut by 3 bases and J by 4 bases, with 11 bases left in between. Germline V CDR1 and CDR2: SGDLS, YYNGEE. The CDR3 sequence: CASSAGSSNQPQHF. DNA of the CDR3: TGTGCCAGCAGCGCCGGCAGTTCAAATCAGCCCCAGCATTTT.

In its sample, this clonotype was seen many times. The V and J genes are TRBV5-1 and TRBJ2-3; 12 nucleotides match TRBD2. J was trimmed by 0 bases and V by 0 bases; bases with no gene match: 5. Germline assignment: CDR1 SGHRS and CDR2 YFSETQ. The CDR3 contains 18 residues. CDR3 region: CASSLGLAGGKSTDTQYF. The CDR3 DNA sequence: TGCGCCAGCAGCTTGGGTCTAGCGGGGGGGAAAAGCACAGATACGCAGTATTTT.

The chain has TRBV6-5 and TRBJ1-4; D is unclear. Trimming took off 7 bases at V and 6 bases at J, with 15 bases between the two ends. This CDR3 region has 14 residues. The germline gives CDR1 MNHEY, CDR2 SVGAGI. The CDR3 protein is CASTPTLKDEKLFF. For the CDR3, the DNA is TGTGCCAGCACCCCAACTCTGAAGGATGAAAAACTGTTTTTT.

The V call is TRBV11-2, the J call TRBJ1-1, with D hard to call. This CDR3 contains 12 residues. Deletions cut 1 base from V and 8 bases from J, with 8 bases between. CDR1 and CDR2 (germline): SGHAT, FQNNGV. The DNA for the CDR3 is TGTGCCAGCAGCTTAGGCGGCAGGGAAGCTTTCTTT. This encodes CASSLGGREAFF.

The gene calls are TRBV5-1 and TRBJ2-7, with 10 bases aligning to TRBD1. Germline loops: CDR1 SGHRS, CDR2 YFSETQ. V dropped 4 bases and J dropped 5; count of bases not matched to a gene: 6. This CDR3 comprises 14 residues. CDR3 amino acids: CASSPGTGANEQYF. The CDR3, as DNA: TGCGCCAGCAGCCCGGGGACAGGGGCGAACGAGCAGTACTTC.

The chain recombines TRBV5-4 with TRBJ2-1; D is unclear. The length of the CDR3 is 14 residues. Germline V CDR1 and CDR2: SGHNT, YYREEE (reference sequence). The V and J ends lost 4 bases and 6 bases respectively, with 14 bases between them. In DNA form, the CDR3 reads TGTGCCAGCAGCCCATCCCGGGCAGTCAATGAGCAGTTCTTC. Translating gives CASSPSRAVNEQFF.

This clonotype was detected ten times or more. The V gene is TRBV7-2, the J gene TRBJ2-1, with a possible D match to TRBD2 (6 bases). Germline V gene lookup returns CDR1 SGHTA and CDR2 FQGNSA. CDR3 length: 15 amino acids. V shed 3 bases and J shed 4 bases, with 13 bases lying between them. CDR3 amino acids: CASSFFRGRYNEQFF. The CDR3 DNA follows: TGTGCCAGCAGCTTTTTTCGGGGGAGATACAATGAGCAGTTCTTC.

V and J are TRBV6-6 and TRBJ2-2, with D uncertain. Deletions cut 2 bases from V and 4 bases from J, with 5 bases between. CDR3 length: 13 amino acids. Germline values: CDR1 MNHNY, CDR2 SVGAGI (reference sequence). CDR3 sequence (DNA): TGTGCCAGCAGTTACAAGGGCACCGGGGAGCTGTTTTTT. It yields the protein CASSYKGTGELFF.